The sequence of this T cell receptor (beta chain) was determined in a study of monozygotic twins with inflammatory bowel disease. Study findings and constraints: Healthy twins shared more clonotypes with others than IBD patients, most markedly active ones.

This CDR3 has 12 residues. Germline V gene data show CDR1 as MGHDK and CDR2 as SYGVNS. The study subjected TCRalpha and TCRbeta cDNA to two nested PCRs of 16 and 9 cycles. Each CDR3 protein gets one entry in TCRdb, which reprocessed the 5' RACE reads and gives no DNA. This sample's clone table lists about 150,000 distinct CDR3 sequences. Regarding this clonotype: The target antigen is unknown.

The chain couples TRBV25-1 to TRBJ2-3. The sequence was collected from a human donor with ulcerative colitis or Crohn's disease, or a healthy co-twin of an affected twin (not recorded which). Sequencing was carried out using blood. This chain's CDR3 is CASSLSGDTQYF. The full variable domain, in which reference TRBV25-1 and TRBJ2-3 provide the parts outside the CDR3, is EADIYQTPRYLVIGTGKKITLECSQTMGHDKMYWYQQDPGMELHLIHYSYGVNSTEKGDLSSESTVSRIRTEHFPLTLESARPSHTSQYLCASSLSGDTQYFGPGTRLTVL.